This T cell receptor (beta chain) was retrieved from a study of cytomegalovirus exposure and HLA in healthy donors. Study-wide context: As an earlier analysis found, around 170 million T cells yielded some 120 million unique TCR beta sequences. Study results and limitations: A later analysis showed that HLA-associated TCR beta chains had undergone more clonal expansion than equally common others.

PCR employed 60 Vbeta and 13 Jbeta primers. Method: immunoSEQ multiplex PCR; TCRdb's copy keeps in-frame clones and lacks some. The data contain about 140,000 clones, approximately 80% of them singletons. Concerning this clone itself: The antigen is not known.

This TCR was sampled from a woman between 50 and 59 years old in good health and CMV-seropositive. The material sequenced was PBMCs.

The CDR3 coding sequence is TGTGCCAGCAGTACCCGACAGGGAGGCGCCTACGAGCAGTACTTC. As protein: CASSTRQGGAYEQYF. The V call is TRBV27, the J call TRBJ2-7; the D gene is possibly TRBD1 (7 bases). CDR3 length: 15 residues. Germline V lookup: CDR1 MNHEY, CDR2 SMNVEV (reference sequence). V was cut by 5 bases and J by 2 bases, with 16 bases left in between.